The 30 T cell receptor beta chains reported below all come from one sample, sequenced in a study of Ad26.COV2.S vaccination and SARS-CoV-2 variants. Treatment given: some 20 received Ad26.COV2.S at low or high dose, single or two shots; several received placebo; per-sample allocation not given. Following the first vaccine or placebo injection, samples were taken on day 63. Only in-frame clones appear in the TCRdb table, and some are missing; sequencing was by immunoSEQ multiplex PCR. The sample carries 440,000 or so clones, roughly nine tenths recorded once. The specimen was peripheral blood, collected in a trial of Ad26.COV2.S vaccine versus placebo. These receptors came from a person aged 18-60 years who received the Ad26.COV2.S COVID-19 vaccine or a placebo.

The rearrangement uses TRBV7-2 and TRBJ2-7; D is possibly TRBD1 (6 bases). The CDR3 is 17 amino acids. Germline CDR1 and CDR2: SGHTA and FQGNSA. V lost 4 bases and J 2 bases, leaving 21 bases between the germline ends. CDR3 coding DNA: TGTGCCAGCAGCTACAGGACAGCTCTCCCGCCAGCCTACGAGCAGTACTTC. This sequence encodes CASSYRTALPPAYEQYF.

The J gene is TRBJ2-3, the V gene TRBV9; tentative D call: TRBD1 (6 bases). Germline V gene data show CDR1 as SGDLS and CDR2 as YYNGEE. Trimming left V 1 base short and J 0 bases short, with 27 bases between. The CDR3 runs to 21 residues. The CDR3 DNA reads TGTGCCAGCAGCGTAAGGGGTATTTGGGGGCGCAAAGGGTTAAGCACAGATACGCAGTATTTT. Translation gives CASSVRGIWGRKGLSTDTQYF.

CDR3: CASSSHMNTEAFF. In DNA form, the CDR3 reads TGTGCCAGCAGCTCTCACATGAACACTGAAGCTTTCTTT. The gene calls are TRBV7-3 and TRBJ1-1, with D uncertain. Germline V gene sequence: CDR1 SGHTA, CDR2 FQGTGA. Trimming cost V 4 bases and J 0 bases, with 6 bases left between them. The CDR3 length is 13 residues.

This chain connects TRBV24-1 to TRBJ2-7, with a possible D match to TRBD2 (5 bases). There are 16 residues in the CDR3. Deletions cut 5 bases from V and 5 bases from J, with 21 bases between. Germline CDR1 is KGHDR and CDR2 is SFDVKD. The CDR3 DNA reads TGTGCCACCAGTGTCCCCCCCCGACGGGGTTTCCACGAGCAGTACTTC. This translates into CATSVPPRRGFHEQYF.

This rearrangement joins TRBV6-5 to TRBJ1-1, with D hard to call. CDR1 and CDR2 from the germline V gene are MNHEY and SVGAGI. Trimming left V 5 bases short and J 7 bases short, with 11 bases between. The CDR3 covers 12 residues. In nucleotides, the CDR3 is TGTGCCAGCAGTAACCGACAAGGTGAAGCTTTCTTT. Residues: CASSNRQGEAFF.

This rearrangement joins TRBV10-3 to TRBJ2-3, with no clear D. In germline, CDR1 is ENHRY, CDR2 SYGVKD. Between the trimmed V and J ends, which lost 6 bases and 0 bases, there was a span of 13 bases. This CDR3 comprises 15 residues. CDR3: CAISARTVSTDTQYF. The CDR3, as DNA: TGTGCCATCAGCGCTAGGACGGTTAGCACAGATACGCAGTATTTT.

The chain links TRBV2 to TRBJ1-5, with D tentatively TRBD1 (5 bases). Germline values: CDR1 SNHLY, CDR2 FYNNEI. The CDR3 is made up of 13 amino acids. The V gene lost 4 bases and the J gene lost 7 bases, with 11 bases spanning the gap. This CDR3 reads CASSARTIQPQHF. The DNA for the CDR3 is TGTGCCAGCAGTGCACGGACAATCCAGCCCCAGCATTTT.

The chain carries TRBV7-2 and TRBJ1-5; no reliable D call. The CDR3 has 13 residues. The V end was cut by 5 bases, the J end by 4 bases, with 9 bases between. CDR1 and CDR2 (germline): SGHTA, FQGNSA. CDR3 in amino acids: CASSVDRNQPQHF. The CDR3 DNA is TGTGCCAGCAGCGTCGACCGGAATCAGCCCCAGCATTTT. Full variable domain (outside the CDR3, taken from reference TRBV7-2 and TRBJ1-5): GAGVSQSPSNKVTEKGKDVELRCDPISGHTALYWYRQSLGQGLEFLIYFQGNSAPDKSGLPSDRFSAERTGGSVSTLTIQRTQQEDSAVYLCASSVDRNQPQHFGDGTRLSIL.

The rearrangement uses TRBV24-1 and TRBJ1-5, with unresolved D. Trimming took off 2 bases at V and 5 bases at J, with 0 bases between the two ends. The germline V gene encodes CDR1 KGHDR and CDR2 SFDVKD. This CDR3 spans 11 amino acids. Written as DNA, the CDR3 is TGTGCCACCAGTGATTATCAGCCCCAGCATTTT. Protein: CATSDYQPQHF.

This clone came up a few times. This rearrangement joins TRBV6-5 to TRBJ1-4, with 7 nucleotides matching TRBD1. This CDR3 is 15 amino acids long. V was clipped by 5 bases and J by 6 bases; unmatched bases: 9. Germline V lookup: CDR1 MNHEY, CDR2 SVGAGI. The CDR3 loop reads CASSHNRGSDEKLFF. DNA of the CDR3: TGTGCCAGCAGTCACAACAGGGGTTCAGATGAAAAACTGTTTTTT.

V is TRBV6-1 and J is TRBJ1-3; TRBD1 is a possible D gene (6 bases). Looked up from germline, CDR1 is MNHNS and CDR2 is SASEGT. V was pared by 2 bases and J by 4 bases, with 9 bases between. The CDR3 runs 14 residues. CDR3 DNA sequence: TGTGCCAGCAGTGAAAGGGGGTACGGAAACACCATATATTTT. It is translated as CASSERGYGNTIYF.

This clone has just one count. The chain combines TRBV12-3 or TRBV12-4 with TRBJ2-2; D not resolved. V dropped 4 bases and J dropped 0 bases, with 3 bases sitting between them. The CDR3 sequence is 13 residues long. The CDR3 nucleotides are TGTGCCAGCAGTTACACGAACACCGGGGAGCTGTTTTTT. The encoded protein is CASSYTNTGELFF.

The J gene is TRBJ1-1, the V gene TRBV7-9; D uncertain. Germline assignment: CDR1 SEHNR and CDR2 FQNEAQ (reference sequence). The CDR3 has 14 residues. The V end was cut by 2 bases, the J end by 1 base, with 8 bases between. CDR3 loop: CASSLTQWNTEAFF. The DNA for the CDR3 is TGTGCCAGCAGCTTAACCCAGTGGAACACTGAAGCTTTCTTT.

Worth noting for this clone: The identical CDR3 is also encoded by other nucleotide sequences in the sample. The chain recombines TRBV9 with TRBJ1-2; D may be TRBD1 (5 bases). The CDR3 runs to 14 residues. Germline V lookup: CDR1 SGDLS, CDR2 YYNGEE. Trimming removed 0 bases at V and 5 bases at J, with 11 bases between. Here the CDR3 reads CASSVDPEGYGYTF. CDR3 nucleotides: TGTGCCAGCAGCGTAGACCCGGAGGGGTATGGCTACACCTTC.

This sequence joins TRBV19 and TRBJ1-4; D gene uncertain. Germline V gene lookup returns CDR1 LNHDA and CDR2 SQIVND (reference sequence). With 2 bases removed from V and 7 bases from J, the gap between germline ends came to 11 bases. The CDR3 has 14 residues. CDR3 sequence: CASSIISGAEKLFF. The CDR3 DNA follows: TGTGCCAGTAGTATAATTTCGGGTGCTGAAAAACTGTTTTTT.

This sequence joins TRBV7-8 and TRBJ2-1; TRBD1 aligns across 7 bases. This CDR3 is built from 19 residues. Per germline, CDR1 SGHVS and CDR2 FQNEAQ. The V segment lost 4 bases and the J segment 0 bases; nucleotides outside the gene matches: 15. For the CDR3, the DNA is TGTGCCAGCAGCTCATCCGGGACAGTCCGACAGAGCTCCTACAATGAGCAGTTCTTC. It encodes CASSSSGTVRQSSYNEQFF.

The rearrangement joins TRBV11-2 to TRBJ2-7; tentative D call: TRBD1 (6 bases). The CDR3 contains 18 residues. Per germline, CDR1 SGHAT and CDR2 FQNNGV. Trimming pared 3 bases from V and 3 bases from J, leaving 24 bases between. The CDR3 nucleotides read TGTGCCAGCAGCTTGGGCCCGGCAGGGGCGAACCCCAACTACGAGCAGTACTTC. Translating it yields CASSLGPAGANPNYEQYF.

The CDR3 spells CASISSGKGNQPQHF. CDR3 nucleotide sequence: TGTGCCAGTATTTCGTCCGGGAAGGGCAATCAGCCCCAGCATTTT. The rearrangement links TRBV19 to TRBJ1-5; D gene ambiguous. The germline V and J ends were trimmed by 7 bases and 2 bases, with 15 bases remaining between them. The germline CDR1 and CDR2 sequences are LNHDA and SQIVND (reference sequence). CDR3 size: 15 residues.

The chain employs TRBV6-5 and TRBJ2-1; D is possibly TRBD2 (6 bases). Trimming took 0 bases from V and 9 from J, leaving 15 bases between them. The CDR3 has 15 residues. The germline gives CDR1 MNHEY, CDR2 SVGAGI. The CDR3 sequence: CASSYSRNSGAEQFF. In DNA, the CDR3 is TGTGCCAGCAGTTACTCGAGAAATAGCGGCGCTGAGCAGTTCTTC.

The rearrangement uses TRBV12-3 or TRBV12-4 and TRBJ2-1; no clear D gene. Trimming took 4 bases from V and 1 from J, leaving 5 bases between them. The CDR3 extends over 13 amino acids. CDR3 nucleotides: TGTGCCAGCAGTTCGCTATCCTACAATGAGCAGTTCTTC. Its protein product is CASSSLSYNEQFF.

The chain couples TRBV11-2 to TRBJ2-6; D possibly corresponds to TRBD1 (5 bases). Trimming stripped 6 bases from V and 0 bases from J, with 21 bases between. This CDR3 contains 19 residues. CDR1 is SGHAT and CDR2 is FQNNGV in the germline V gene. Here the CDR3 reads CASSSPNGNRTSGANVLTF. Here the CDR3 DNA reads TGTGCCAGCAGTTCCCCCAATGGTAACAGGACCTCTGGGGCCAACGTCCTGACTTTC.

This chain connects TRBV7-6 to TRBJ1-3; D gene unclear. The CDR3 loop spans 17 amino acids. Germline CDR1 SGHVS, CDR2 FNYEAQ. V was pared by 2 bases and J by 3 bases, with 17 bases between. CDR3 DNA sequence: TGTGCCAGCAGCTTATCGAACGGAAGGGATTTTGGAAACACCATATATTTT. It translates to CASSLSNGRDFGNTIYF.

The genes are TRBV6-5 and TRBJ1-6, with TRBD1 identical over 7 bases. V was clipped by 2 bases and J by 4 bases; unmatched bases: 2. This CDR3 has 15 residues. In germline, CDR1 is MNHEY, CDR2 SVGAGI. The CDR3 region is CASSYLGQYNSPLHF. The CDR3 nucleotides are TGTGCCAGCAGTTACCTGGGACAGTATAATTCACCCCTCCACTTT.

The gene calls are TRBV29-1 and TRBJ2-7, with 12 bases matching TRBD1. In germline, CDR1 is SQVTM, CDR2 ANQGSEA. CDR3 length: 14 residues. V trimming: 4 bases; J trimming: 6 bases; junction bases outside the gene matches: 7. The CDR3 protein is CSVGRDRGLSEQYF. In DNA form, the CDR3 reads TGCAGCGTTGGAAGGGACAGGGGGCTTAGCGAGCAGTACTTC.

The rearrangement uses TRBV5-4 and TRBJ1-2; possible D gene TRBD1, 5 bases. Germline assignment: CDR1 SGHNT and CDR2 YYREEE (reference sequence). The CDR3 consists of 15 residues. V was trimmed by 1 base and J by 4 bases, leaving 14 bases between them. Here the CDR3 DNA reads TGTGCCAGCAGCTTGTTCAGTGGGGGTACCTATGGCTACACCTTC. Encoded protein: CASSLFSGGTYGYTF.

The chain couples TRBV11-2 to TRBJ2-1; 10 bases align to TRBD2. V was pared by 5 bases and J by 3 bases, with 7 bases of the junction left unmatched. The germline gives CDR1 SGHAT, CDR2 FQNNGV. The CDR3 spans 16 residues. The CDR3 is CASSQHGLADYNEQFF. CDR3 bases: TGTGCCAGCAGCCAACACGGACTAGCGGACTACAATGAGCAGTTCTTC.

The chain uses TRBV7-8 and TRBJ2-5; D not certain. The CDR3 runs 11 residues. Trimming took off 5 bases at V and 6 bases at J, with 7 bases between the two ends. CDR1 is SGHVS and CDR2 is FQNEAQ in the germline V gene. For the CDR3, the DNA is TGTGCCAGCAGCCCCAGGCAGACCCAGTACTTC. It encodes CASSPRQTQYF.

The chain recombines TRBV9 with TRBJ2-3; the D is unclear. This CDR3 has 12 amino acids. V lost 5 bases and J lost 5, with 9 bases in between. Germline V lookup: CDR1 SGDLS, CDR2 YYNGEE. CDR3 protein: CASSLAGDTQYF. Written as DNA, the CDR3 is TGTGCCAGCAGTCTGGCCGGAGATACGCAGTATTTT.

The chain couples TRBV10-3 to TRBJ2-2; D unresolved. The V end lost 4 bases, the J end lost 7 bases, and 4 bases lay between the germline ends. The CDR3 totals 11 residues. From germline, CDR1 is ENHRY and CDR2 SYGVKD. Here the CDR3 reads CAISVGGELFF. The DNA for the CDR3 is TGTGCCATCAGTGTGGGCGGGGAGCTGTTTTTT.

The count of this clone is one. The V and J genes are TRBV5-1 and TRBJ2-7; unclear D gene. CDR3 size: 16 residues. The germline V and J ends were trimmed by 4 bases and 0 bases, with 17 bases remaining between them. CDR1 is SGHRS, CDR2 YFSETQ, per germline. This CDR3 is CASSPTPQPYSYEQYF. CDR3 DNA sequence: TGCGCCAGCAGCCCCACCCCACAGCCGTACTCCTACGAGCAGTACTTC.